Listed below are T cell receptor beta chains from one sample, sequenced in a study of OX40 agonist ivuxolimab in advanced cancers. Some clones are missing from TCRdb's copy, which holds only in-frame ones; the method was immunoSEQ multiplex PCR. The sample has more than 75,000 clones, roughly 84% seen once. The sample in question was CD4+ or CD8+ T cells sorted from blood, obtained in a trial of the OX40 agonist ivuxolimab. These receptors were collected from an adult with an advanced solid tumor such as melanoma, head and neck, liver or kidney cancer. Each CDR3 is given with its conserved first and last residue. A D gene is named only where the DNA matches it firmly. Clone size appears in some rows only: once, few, many, or a class for an expanded clone.

v_gene: TRBV7-2
j_gene: TRBJ1-3
abundance: -
d_gene: -
CDR3aa: CASSRQRQTSGNTIYF
CDR3nt: TGTGCCAGCAGCCGACAAAGACAGACCTCTGGAAACACCATATATTTT

v_gene: TRBV9
j_gene: TRBJ2-2
abundance: -
d_gene: TRBD1
CDR3aa: CASSVGRTGVTGELFF
CDR3nt: TGTGCCAGCAGCGTAGGAAGGACAGGGGTTACCGGGGAGCTGTTTTTT

v_gene: TRBV7-2
j_gene: TRBJ2-5
abundance: -
d_gene: TRBD2
CDR3aa: CASSRSGSKETQYF
CDR3nt: TGTGCCAGCAGCCGAAGCGGGAGCAAAGAGACCCAGTACTTC

v_gene: TRBV6-5
j_gene: TRBJ1-2
abundance: -
d_gene: -
CDR3aa: CASSENSGILF
CDR3nt: TGTGCCAGCAGTGAAAATTCGGGAATCCTCTTC

v_gene: TRBV25-1
j_gene: TRBJ1-1
abundance: -
d_gene: -
CDR3aa: CASSGSLNTEAFF
CDR3nt: TGTGCCAGCAGTGGGAGCTTGAACACTGAAGCTTTCTTT

v_gene: TRBV5-1
j_gene: TRBJ2-1
abundance: -
d_gene: TRBD1
CDR3aa: CASHLQGHSLGGEQFF
CDR3nt: TGCGCCAGCCACCTCCAGGGACATAGCCTAGGGGGCGAGCAGTTCTTC

v_gene: TRBV5-4
j_gene: TRBJ2-3
abundance: -
d_gene: TRBD2
CDR3aa: CASRRAGTSGKTTDTQYF
CDR3nt: TGTGCCAGCAGACGTGCCGGGACTAGCGGGAAAACCACAGATACGCAGTATTTT

v_gene: TRBV7-6
j_gene: TRBJ1-4
abundance: -
d_gene: -
CDR3aa: CASSLEFNRVGGEKLFF
CDR3nt: TGTGCCAGCAGCTTAGAGTTCAATAGGGTCGGAGGTGAAAAACTGTTTTTT

v_gene: TRBV6-6
j_gene: TRBJ2-6
abundance: -
d_gene: -
CDR3aa: CASTSSGANVLTF
CDR3nt: TGTGCCAGCACCTCGTCTGGGGCCAACGTCCTGACTTTC

v_gene: TRBV4-1
j_gene: TRBJ1-1
abundance: -
d_gene: -
CDR3aa: CASSQNKGAHTEAFF
CDR3nt: TGCGCCAGCAGCCAAAATAAAGGGGCTCACACTGAAGCTTTCTTT

v_gene: TRBV10-3
j_gene: TRBJ1-6
abundance: -
d_gene: -
CDR3aa: CAIKGLGAENSPLHF
CDR3nt: TGTGCCATCAAAGGATTGGGGGCCGAAAATTCACCCCTCCACTTT

v_gene: TRBV7-2
j_gene: TRBJ2-7
abundance: -
d_gene: -
CDR3aa: CASSLQEVSYEQYF
CDR3nt: TGTGCCAGCAGCTTACAGGAGGTCTCCTACGAGCAGTACTTC

v_gene: TRBV29-1
j_gene: TRBJ2-3
abundance: once
d_gene: -
CDR3aa: CSVQRGTDTQYF
CDR3nt: TGCAGCGTTCAGAGGGGCACAGATACGCAGTATTTT

v_gene: TRBV18
j_gene: TRBJ1-4
abundance: -
d_gene: -
CDR3aa: CASSPSAKGADSTNEKLFF
CDR3nt: TGTGCCAGCTCACCATCGGCGAAGGGAGCGGATTCAACTAATGAAAAACTGTTTTTT

v_gene: TRBV5-6
j_gene: TRBJ2-7
abundance: -
d_gene: TRBD2
CDR3aa: CASSLYSRESYEQYF
CDR3nt: TGTGCCAGCAGCTTGTACTCGCGGGAGTCCTACGAGCAGTACTTC

v_gene: TRBV10-1
j_gene: TRBJ2-1
abundance: -
d_gene: -
CDR3aa: CASSSTRRSYNEQFF
CDR3nt: TGCGCCAGCTCTAGTACCCGACGATCCTACAATGAGCAGTTCTTC

v_gene: TRBV19
j_gene: TRBJ1-5
abundance: -
d_gene: -
CDR3aa: CASSNRAGRSNQPQHF
CDR3nt: TGTGCCAGTAGTAATCGGGCGGGACGGAGCAATCAGCCCCAGCATTTT

v_gene: TRBV5-6
j_gene: TRBJ1-3
abundance: once
d_gene: TRBD1
CDR3aa: CASSLGTGVSGNTIYF
CDR3nt: TGTGCCAGCAGCTTAGGGACAGGGGTCTCTGGAAACACCATATATTTT

v_gene: TRBV6-5
j_gene: TRBJ2-1
abundance: -
d_gene: -
CDR3aa: CASSYKGSMRDEQFF
CDR3nt: TGTGCCAGCAGTTATAAAGGGTCAATGAGAGATGAGCAGTTCTTC

v_gene: TRBV7-2
j_gene: TRBJ1-1
abundance: -
d_gene: -
CDR3aa: CASSFQGRSEAFF
CDR3nt: TGTGCCAGCAGCTTCCAGGGCCGGTCTGAAGCTTTCTTT

v_gene: TRBV7-9
j_gene: TRBJ1-2
abundance: -
d_gene: -
CDR3aa: CASLTGGGNGYTF
CDR3nt: TGTGCCAGCCTAACGGGGGGTGGGAATGGCTACACCTTC

v_gene: TRBV5-1
j_gene: TRBJ2-1
abundance: -
d_gene: TRBD2
CDR3aa: CASSMPLAENNEQFF
CDR3nt: TGCGCCAGCAGCATGCCACTAGCGGAGAACAATGAGCAGTTCTTC

v_gene: TRBV28
j_gene: TRBJ2-7
abundance: -
d_gene: -
CDR3aa: CASSLYKAVGNEQYF
CDR3nt: TGTGCCAGCAGTTTATATAAGGCCGTCGGTAACGAGCAGTACTTC

v_gene: TRBV10-3
j_gene: TRBJ2-7
abundance: -
d_gene: -
CDR3aa: CAISVVRGTSTYEQYF
CDR3nt: TGTGCCATCAGTGTTGTACGGGGGACATCGACCTACGAGCAGTACTTC

v_gene: TRBV30
j_gene: TRBJ2-1
abundance: once
d_gene: TRBD2
CDR3aa: CAWGLAGGLLNNEQFF
CDR3nt: TGTGCCTGGGGACTAGCGGGAGGCCTCCTAAACAATGAGCAGTTCTTC

v_gene: TRBV9
j_gene: TRBJ1-3
abundance: -
d_gene: -
CDR3aa: CASSAIGTDGNTIYF
CDR3nt: TGTGCCAGCAGCGCTATCGGGACGGATGGAAACACCATATATTTT

v_gene: TRBV28
j_gene: TRBJ2-3
abundance: -
d_gene: -
CDR3aa: CAVISGKKYDTQYF
CDR3nt: TGTGCCGTAATCTCCGGGAAAAAATACGATACGCAGTATTTT

v_gene: TRBV11-2
j_gene: TRBJ2-3
abundance: -
d_gene: -
CDR3aa: CASSLVSRPDTQYF
CDR3nt: TGTGCCAGCAGCTTAGTCTCTCGACCAGATACGCAGTATTTT

v_gene: TRBV10-3
j_gene: TRBJ2-6
abundance: -
d_gene: -
CDR3aa: CAISESGSSQRRGANVLTF
CDR3nt: TGTGCCATCAGTGAGTCGGGGAGCTCCCAAAGGAGAGGGGCCAACGTCCTGACTTTC

v_gene: TRBV14
j_gene: TRBJ2-5
abundance: -
d_gene: -
CDR3aa: CASSPLSGLETQYF
CDR3nt: TGTGCCAGCAGCCCTTTGTCGGGATTGGAGACCCAGTACTTC

v_gene: TRBV4-1
j_gene: TRBJ2-3
abundance: once
d_gene: -
CDR3aa: CASSQAAPGGRTDTQYF
CDR3nt: TGCGCCAGCAGCCAGGCCGCGCCGGGGGGCCGCACAGATACGCAGTATTTT

v_gene: TRBV6-5
j_gene: TRBJ1-5
abundance: few
d_gene: -
CDR3aa: CASRAAGSNQPQHF
CDR3nt: TGTGCCAGCAGGGCTGCGGGCAGCAATCAGCCCCAGCATTTT

v_gene: TRBV28
j_gene: TRBJ2-7
abundance: -
d_gene: TRBD1
CDR3aa: CASSPSGTGGDEQYF
CDR3nt: TGTGCCAGCAGTCCTTCCGGGACAGGGGGCGACGAGCAGTACTTC

v_gene: TRBV5-6
j_gene: TRBJ2-3
abundance: -
d_gene: -
CDR3aa: CASSLGSVGTDTQYF
CDR3nt: TGTGCCAGCAGCTTGGGATCGGTGGGCACAGATACGCAGTATTTT

v_gene: TRBV4-3
j_gene: TRBJ2-7
abundance: -
d_gene: -
CDR3aa: CASSRDLALPSYEQYF
CDR3nt: TGCGCCAGCAGCCGCGACCTAGCGCTTCCCTCCTACGAGCAGTACTTC

v_gene: TRBV28
j_gene: TRBJ2-5
abundance: -
d_gene: -
CDR3aa: CASSLAFFETQYF
CDR3nt: TGTGCCAGCAGTCTAGCTTTTTTCGAGACCCAGTACTTC

v_gene: TRBV9
j_gene: TRBJ1-5
abundance: -
d_gene: TRBD1
CDR3aa: CASSAGQGARNQPQHF
CDR3nt: TGTGCCAGCAGCGCCGGACAGGGGGCGCGCAATCAGCCCCAGCATTTT

v_gene: TRBV2
j_gene: TRBJ2-7
abundance: -
d_gene: TRBD1
CDR3aa: CASRDRQGRYEQYF
CDR3nt: TGTGCCAGCAGAGACAGACAGGGGCGGTACGAGCAGTACTTC

v_gene: TRBV4-1
j_gene: TRBJ2-5
abundance: -
d_gene: TRBD2
CDR3aa: CASSSASGGGGTQYF
CDR3nt: TGCGCCAGCAGCTCGGCTAGCGGGGGAGGCGGGACCCAGTACTTC

v_gene: TRBV29-1
j_gene: TRBJ2-3
abundance: -
d_gene: TRBD2
CDR3aa: CSVSGGTSWRNTQYF
CDR3nt: TGCAGCGTGAGTGGGGGGACTAGCTGGAGGAATACGCAGTATTTT

v_gene: TRBV7-9
j_gene: TRBJ2-6
abundance: -
d_gene: -
CDR3aa: CASSPSFLTSFGANVLTF
CDR3nt: TGTGCCAGCAGCCCCTCCTTCCTAACCTCTTTCGGGGCCAACGTCCTGACTTTC

v_gene: TRBV28
j_gene: TRBJ1-1
abundance: -
d_gene: -
CDR3aa: CASSFVRRGSTEAFF
CDR3nt: TGTGCCAGCAGTTTTGTTCGGAGGGGCTCTACTGAAGCTTTCTTT

v_gene: TRBV28
j_gene: TRBJ2-7
abundance: -
d_gene: -
CDR3aa: CASSFRGQSSYEQYF
CDR3nt: TGTGCCAGCAGTTTCAGGGGCCAGAGCTCCTACGAGCAGTACTTC

v_gene: TRBV30
j_gene: TRBJ1-1
abundance: -
d_gene: -
CDR3aa: CAWMPEGNTEAFF
CDR3nt: TGTGCCTGGATGCCAGAAGGGAACACTGAAGCTTTCTTT

v_gene: TRBV11-2
j_gene: TRBJ2-1
abundance: -
d_gene: -
CDR3aa: CASSLAGNEQFF
CDR3nt: TGTGCCAGCAGCTTAGCCGGCAATGAGCAGTTCTTC

v_gene: TRBV6-6
j_gene: TRBJ1-1
abundance: -
d_gene: -
CDR3aa: CASSYSFQNTEAFF
CDR3nt: TGTGCCAGCAGTTACTCTTTCCAGAACACTGAAGCTTTCTTT

v_gene: TRBV10-1
j_gene: TRBJ2-7
abundance: -
d_gene: -
CDR3aa: CASTRPPADPSYEQYF
CDR3nt: TGCGCCAGCACTCGCCCCCCAGCGGACCCCTCCTACGAGCAGTACTTC

v_gene: TRBV7-9
j_gene: TRBJ1-1
abundance: -
d_gene: TRBD1
CDR3aa: CASSLLPQGDTEAFF
CDR3nt: TGTGCCAGCAGCTTGTTACCACAGGGGGACACTGAAGCTTTCTTT